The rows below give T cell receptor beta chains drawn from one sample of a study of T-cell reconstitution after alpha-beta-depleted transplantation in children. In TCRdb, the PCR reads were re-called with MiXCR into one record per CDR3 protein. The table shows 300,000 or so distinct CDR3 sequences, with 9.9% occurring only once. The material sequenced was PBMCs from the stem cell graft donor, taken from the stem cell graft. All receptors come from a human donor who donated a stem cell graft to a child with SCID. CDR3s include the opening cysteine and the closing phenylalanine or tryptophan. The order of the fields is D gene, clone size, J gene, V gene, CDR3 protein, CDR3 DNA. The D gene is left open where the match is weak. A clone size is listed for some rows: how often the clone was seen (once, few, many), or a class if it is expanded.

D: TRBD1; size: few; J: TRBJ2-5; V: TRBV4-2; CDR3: CASSRHPGQGMKGETQYF; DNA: TGTGCCAGCAGCCGCCATCCGGGACAGGGGATGAAAGGGGAGACCCAGTACTTC
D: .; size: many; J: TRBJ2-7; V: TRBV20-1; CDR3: CSASPGGPEGEQYF; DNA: TGCAGTGCATCTCCAGGGGGGCCGGAGGGGGAGCAGTACTTC
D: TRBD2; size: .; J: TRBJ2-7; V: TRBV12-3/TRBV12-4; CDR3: CASSLAKRGVSYEQYF; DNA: TGTGCCAGCAGTTTAGCGAAGCGGGGGGTCTCCTACGAGCAGTACTTC
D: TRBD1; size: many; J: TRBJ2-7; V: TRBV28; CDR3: CASRPGQGRYEQYF; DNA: TGTGCCAGCAGGCCCGGACAGGGGAGGTACGAGCAGTACTTC
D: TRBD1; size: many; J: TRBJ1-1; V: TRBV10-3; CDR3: CAISDRGWTEAFF; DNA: TGTGCCATCAGCGACAGGGGATGGACTGAAGCTTTCTTT
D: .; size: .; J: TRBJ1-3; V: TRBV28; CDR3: CASSFPKGPGVPNTIYF; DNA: TGTGCCAGCAGTTTTCCAAAAGGCCCTGGGGTTCCGAACACCATATATTTT
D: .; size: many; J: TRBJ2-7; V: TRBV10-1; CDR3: CASSESRGGHSSYEQYF; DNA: TGCGCCAGCAGTGAGTCCAGAGGAGGACACTCCTCCTACGAGCAGTACTTC
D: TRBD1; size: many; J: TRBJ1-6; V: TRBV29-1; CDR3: CSVRTGLEGNSPLHF; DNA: TGCAGCGTTAGGACAGGGTTAGAGGGTAATTCACCCCTCCACTTT
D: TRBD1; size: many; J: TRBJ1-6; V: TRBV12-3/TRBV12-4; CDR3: CASSAGQVLSF; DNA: TGTGCCAGCAGTGCGGGACAGGTTCTCTCCTTT
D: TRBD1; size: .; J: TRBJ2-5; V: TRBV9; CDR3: CASSATGTGTEETQYF; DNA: TGTGCCAGCAGCGCCACCGGGACAGGGACGGAAGAGACCCAGTACTTC
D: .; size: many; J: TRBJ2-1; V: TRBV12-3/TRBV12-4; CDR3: CASSFVGGPHNEQFF; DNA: TGTGCCAGCAGTTTCGTGGGGGGGCCCCACAATGAGCAGTTCTTC
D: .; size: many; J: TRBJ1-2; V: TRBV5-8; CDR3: CASSTFMRGYGYTF; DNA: TGTGCCAGCAGCACCTTTATGCGGGGTTATGGCTACACCTTC
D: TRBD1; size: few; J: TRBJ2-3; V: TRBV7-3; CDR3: CASSLAGTGGPDTQYF; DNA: TGTGCCAGCAGCTTAGCTGGGACAGGGGGCCCAGATACGCAGTATTTT
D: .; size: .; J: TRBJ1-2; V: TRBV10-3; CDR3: CAITGTYGYTF; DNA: TGTGCCATCACAGGGACTTATGGCTACACCTTC
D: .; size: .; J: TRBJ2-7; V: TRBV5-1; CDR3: CASRSTPPSYEQYF; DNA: TGCGCCAGCAGATCGACACCCCCCTCTTACGAGCAGTACTTC
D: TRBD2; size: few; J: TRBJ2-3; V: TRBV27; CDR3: CASSWRGEEADTQYF; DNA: TGTGCCAGCAGTTGGCGGGGGGAAGAGGCAGATACGCAGTATTTT
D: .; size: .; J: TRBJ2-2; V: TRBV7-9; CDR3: CASSAHRVNTGELFF; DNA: TGTGCCAGCAGCGCCCACAGGGTGAACACCGGGGAGCTGTTTTTT
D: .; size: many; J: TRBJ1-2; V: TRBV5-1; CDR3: CASSLDPTGNYGYTF; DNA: TGCGCCAGCAGCTTGGACCCTACTGGGAACTATGGCTACACCTTC
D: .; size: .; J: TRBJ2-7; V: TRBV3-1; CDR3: CASSQGATGPYYEQYF; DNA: TGTGCCAGCAGCCAAGGGGCTACAGGACCCTACTACGAGCAGTACTTC
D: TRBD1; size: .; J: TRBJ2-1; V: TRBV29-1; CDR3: CSVLRQGGYNEQFF; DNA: TGCAGCGTTCTAAGACAGGGGGGGTACAATGAGCAGTTCTTC
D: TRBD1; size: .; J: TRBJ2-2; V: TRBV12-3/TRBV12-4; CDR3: CASTAGGNTGELFF; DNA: TGTGCCAGCACGGCAGGGGGTAACACCGGGGAGCTGTTTTTT
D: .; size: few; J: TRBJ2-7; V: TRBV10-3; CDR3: CAIGEGTAETYEQYF; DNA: TGTGCCATCGGGGAGGGGACAGCAGAAACCTACGAGCAGTACTTC
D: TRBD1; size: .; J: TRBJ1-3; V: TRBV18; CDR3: CASSPLQGSDGNTIYF; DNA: TGTGCCAGCTCACCGTTACAGGGGTCCGATGGAAACACCATATATTTT
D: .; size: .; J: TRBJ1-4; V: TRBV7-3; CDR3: CASSLSGGRDEKLFF; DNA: TGTGCCAGCAGCTTAAGTGGGGGGAGGGATGAAAAACTGTTTTTT
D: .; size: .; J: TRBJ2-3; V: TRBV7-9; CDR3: CASSLAGIGTDTQYF; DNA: TGTGCCAGCAGCTTAGCGGGGATTGGCACAGATACGCAGTATTTT
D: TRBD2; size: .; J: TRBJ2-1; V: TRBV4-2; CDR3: CASSHAGISGGAYNEQFF; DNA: TGTGCCAGCAGCCACGCTGGAATTAGCGGGGGCGCCTACAATGAGCAGTTCTTC
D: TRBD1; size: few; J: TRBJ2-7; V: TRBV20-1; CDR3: CSARYLRDSSYEQYF; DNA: TGCAGTGCCCGCTATCTCCGGGACAGCTCCTACGAGCAGTACTTC
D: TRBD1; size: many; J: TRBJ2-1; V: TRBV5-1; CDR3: CASSLGSQTGRRFF; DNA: TGCGCCAGCAGCTTGGGGTCCCAGACAGGGAGAAGGTTCTTC
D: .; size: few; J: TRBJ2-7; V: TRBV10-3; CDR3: CASEGGNYEQYF; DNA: TGTGCCTCCGAGGGCGGGAACTACGAGCAGTACTTC
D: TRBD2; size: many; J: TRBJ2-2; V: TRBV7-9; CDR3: CASGRIAGSNTGELFF; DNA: TGTGCCAGCGGTCGTATAGCGGGGTCGAACACCGGGGAGCTGTTTTTT
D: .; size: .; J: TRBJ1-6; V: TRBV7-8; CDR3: CASSLPVMSPLHF; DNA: TGTGCCAGCAGCCTACCAGTTATGTCACCCCTCCACTTT
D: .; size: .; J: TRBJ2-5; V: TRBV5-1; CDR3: CASRSGGGETQYF; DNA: TGCGCCAGCAGATCGGGTGGGGGAGAGACCCAGTACTTC
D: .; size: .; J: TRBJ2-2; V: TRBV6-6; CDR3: CASSRGNTVELFF; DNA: TGTGCCAGCAGTAGAGGGAACACCGTGGAGCTGTTTTTT
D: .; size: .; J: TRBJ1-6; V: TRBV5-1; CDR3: CASSLDSSYNSPLHF; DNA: TGCGCCAGCAGCTTGGACAGCTCCTATAATTCACCCCTCCACTTT
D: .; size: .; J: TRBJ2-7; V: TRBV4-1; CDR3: CASSQVLRGTTYEQYF; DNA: TGCGCCAGCAGCCAAGTTCTCCGGGGCACAACCTACGAGCAGTACTTC
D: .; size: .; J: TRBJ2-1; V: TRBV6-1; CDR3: CASRPGGAGEQFF; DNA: TGTGCCAGCAGGCCAGGGGGGGCGGGTGAGCAGTTCTTC
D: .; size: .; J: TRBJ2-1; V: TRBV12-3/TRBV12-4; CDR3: CASSGINEQFF; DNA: TGTGCCAGCAGCGGTATCAATGAGCAGTTCTTC
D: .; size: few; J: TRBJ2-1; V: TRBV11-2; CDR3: CASSLAVRSSYNEQFF; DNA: TGTGCCAGCAGCTTAGCGGTTCGCAGCTCCTACAATGAGCAGTTCTTC
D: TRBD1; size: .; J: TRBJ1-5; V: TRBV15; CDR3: CATSMGQGGQPKHF; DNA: TGTGCCACCAGCATGGGACAGGGCGGGCAGCCCAAGCATTTT
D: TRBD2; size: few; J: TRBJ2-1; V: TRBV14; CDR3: CASSAGTTFRDEQFF; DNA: TGTGCCAGCAGCGCCGGGACTACCTTTAGAGATGAGCAGTTCTTC
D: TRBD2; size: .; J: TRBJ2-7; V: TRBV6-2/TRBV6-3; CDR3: CASRAGGSSYEQYF; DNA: TGTGCCAGCCGTGCGGGCGGGAGCTCCTACGAGCAGTACTTC
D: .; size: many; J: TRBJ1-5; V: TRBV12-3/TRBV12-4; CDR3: CASSFSNQPQHF; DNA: TGTGCCAGCAGTTTCAGCAATCAGCCCCAGCATTTT
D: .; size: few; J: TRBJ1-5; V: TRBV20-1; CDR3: CSARDLEQASQPQHF; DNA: TGCAGTGCTAGAGATCTTGAACAGGCAAGTCAGCCCCAGCATTTT
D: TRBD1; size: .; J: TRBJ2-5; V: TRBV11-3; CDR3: CASSPDRLGTQYF; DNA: TGTGCCAGCAGCCCGGACAGGCTAGGGACCCAGTACTTC